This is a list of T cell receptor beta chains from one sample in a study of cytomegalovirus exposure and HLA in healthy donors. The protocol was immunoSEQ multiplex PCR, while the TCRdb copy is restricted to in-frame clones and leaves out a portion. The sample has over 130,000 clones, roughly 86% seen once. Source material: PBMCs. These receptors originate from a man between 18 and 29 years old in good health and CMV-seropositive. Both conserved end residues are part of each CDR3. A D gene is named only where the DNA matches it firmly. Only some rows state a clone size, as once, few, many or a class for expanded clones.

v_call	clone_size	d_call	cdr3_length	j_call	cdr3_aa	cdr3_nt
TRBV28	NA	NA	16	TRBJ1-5	CASSLTQGTVNQPQHF	TGTGCCAGCAGTTTAACCCAGGGTACGGTTAATCAGCCCCAGCATTTT
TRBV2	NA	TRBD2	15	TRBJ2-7	CASSESGGKSYEQYF	TGTGCCAGCAGTGAATCGGGAGGGAAAAGCTACGAGCAGTACTTC
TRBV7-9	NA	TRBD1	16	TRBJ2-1	CASSLADQGARFEQFF	TGTGCCAGCAGCTTAGCGGACCAGGGGGCGAGGTTTGAGCAGTTCTTC
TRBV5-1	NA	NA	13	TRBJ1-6	CASSLGLNSPLHF	TGCGCCAGCAGCTTGGGACTAAATTCACCCCTCCACTTT
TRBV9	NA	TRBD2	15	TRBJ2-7	CASCCKAGVAYEQYF	TGTGCCAGCTGTTGCAAGGCGGGGGTCGCCTACGAGCAGTACTTC
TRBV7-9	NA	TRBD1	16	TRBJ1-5	CASSPISGTGDQPQHF	TGTGCCAGCAGCCCGATTTCAGGGACAGGGGACCAGCCCCAGCATTTT
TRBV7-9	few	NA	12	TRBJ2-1	CASIRAGNEQFF	TGTGCCAGCATCCGAGCCGGGAATGAGCAGTTCTTC
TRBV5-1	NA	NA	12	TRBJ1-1	CASSFRGTEAFF	TGCGCCAGCAGCTTCAGAGGGACTGAAGCTTTCTTT
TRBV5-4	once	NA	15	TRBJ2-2	CASSWGLPGVGELFF	TGTGCCAGCAGCTGGGGACTTCCGGGGGTCGGGGAGCTGTTTTTT
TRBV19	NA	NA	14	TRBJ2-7	CASSNPSVSYEQYF	TGTGCCAGTAGTAACCCATCAGTGTCCTACGAGCAGTACTTC
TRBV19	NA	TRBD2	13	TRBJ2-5	CASSMAGRGTQYF	TGTGCCAGTAGTATGGCAGGGAGGGGGACCCAGTACTTC
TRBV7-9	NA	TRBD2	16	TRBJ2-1	CASSLPQREGQNEQFF	TGTGCCAGCAGCTTACCTCAGCGGGAGGGCCAGAATGAGCAGTTCTTC
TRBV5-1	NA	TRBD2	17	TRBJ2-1	CASSLAGLAGGANEQFF	TGCGCCAGCAGCTTGGCAGGACTAGCGGGAGGGGCCAATGAGCAGTTCTTC
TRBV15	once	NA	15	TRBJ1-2	CATSRVYQEDYGYTF	TGTGCCACCAGCAGGGTGTATCAGGAGGACTATGGCTACACCTTC
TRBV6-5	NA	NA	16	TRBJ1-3	CASSYAQAYSGNTIYF	TGTGCCAGCAGTTACGCACAGGCGTACTCTGGAAACACCATATATTTT
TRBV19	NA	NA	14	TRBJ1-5	CASRDKHSNQPQHF	TGTGCCAGTAGAGATAAGCATAGCAATCAGCCCCAGCATTTT
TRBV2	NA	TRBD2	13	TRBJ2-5	CASTRLASETQYF	TGTGCCAGCACCAGACTAGCCTCGGAGACCCAGTACTTC
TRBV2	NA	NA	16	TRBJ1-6	CASSGGLSSYNSPLHF	TGTGCCAGCAGTGGAGGGCTGAGCTCCTATAATTCACCCCTCCACTTT
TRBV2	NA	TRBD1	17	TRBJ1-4	CASSQRQTTGTGEKLFF	TGTGCCAGCAGTCAAAGACAGACGACAGGGACTGGTGAAAAACTGTTTTTT
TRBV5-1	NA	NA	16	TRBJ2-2	CASSLAAGRGTGELFF	TGCGCCAGCAGCTTGGCGGCAGGAAGGGGCACCGGGGAGCTGTTTTTT
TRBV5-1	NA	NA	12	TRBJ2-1	CASSLNADEQFF	TGCGCCAGCAGCTTGAACGCGGATGAGCAGTTCTTC
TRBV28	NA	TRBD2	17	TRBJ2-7	CASSLWPTSGSSNEQYF	TGTGCCAGCAGTTTATGGCCGACTAGCGGGAGCTCAAACGAGCAGTACTTC
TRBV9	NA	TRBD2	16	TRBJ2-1	CASSVAGRDSINEQFF	TGTGCCAGCAGCGTAGCAGGGAGGGACTCGATCAATGAGCAGTTCTTC
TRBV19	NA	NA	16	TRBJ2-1	CASSSSAGSSYNEQFF	TGTGCCAGTAGTAGCTCCGCCGGTAGCTCCTACAATGAGCAGTTCTTC